One sample yielded the 2 T cell receptor beta chains listed below, sequenced in a study of cytomegalovirus exposure and HLA in healthy donors. Vbeta (60) and Jbeta (13) primers were used in the PCR. Sequencing used immunoSEQ multiplex PCR; TCRdb keeps in-frame clones, though not all of them. The sample yields about 160,000 clones, roughly four fifths seen once. The source material was PBMCs. Receptors were obtained from a woman under 30 in good health and CMV-seronegative.

V usage is TRBV19 and J usage is TRBJ2-7; TRBD2 matches at 10 bases. Trimming cost V 3 bases and J 2 bases; bases outside gene matches: 1. CDR1 and CDR2 (germline): LNHDA, SQIVND (reference sequence). The CDR3 sequence is 14 residues long. The DNA for the CDR3 is TGTGCCAGTAGTATTAGCGGGAGGACCTACGAGCAGTACTTC. Translation: CASSISGRTYEQYF.

The CDR3 protein is CASSLEAGDQPQHF. CDR3 nucleotide sequence: TGCGCCAGCAGCTTGGAGGCAGGGGATCAGCCCCAGCATTTT. The rearrangement joins TRBV5-1 to TRBJ1-5, with D tentatively TRBD1 (6 bases). CDR1 SGHRS and CDR2 YFSETQ come from the germline V gene. CDR3 length: 14 residues. Trimming shortened V by 0 bases and J by 5 bases, and 9 bases separated the two germline ends.